This is a list of T cell receptor beta chains from one sample in a study of cytomegalovirus exposure and HLA in healthy donors. The data were produced by immunoSEQ multiplex PCR, yet TCRdb's version contains in-frame clones alone and is incomplete. Of about 220,000 clones in the sample, about nine tenths were seen once. Material for sequencing was PBMCs. These receptor sequences come from a woman under 30 in good health and CMV-seronegative. Each CDR3 is given with its conserved first and last residue. The order of the fields is V gene, J gene, D gene, clone size, CDR3 DNA, CDR3 protein. D genes are given only for firm matches. A row's size may be missing; if present it is once, few, many or a size class.

TRBV28	TRBJ2-3	.	.	TGTGCCAGCAGTCGGGAGGATACGCAGTATTTT	CASSREDTQYF
TRBV27	TRBJ2-7	.	.	TGTGCCAGCAGGGCCGGGTGGGACGAGCAGTACTTC	CASRAGWDEQYF
TRBV5-1	TRBJ1-6	.	.	TGCGCCAGCAGCTTCCTGGGGGGTGGAAATTCACCCCTCCACTTT	CASSFLGGGNSPLHF
TRBV10-1	TRBJ1-1	TRBD1	.	TGCGCCAGCAGCGCTGACAGGGGGGGCACTGAAGCTTTCTTT	CASSADRGGTEAFF
TRBV30	TRBJ1-2	TRBD1	.	TGTGCCTGGAGTTCGACAGGGTCCGTATATGGCTACACCTTC	CAWSSTGSVYGYTF
TRBV19	TRBJ1-2	TRBD1	.	TGTGCCAGTAGTGCGCCTACAGGGGGCGCTTTCTATGGCTACACCTTC	CASSAPTGGAFYGYTF
TRBV5-1	TRBJ2-7	TRBD2	.	TGCGCCAGCAGCTTCTTAGCGGGAGAGGTGAACGAGCAGTACTTC	CASSFLAGEVNEQYF
TRBV10-3	TRBJ2-5	TRBD2	.	TGTGCCATCAGGCCAGCGGGAGCTCGGGAGACCCAGTACTTC	CAIRPAGARETQYF
TRBV5-1	TRBJ2-3	TRBD2	.	TGCGCCAGCAGCTTACTAGCGGGAGGTTATTTAGATACGCAGTATTTT	CASSLLAGGYLDTQYF
TRBV28	TRBJ2-1	TRBD2	.	TGTGCCAGCGGGCTTGGACTAGCGGGAGGGGACAATGAGCAGTTCTTC	CASGLGLAGGDNEQFF
TRBV28	TRBJ2-5	TRBD2	.	TGTGCCACCGGACGACTAGCGGGAGAGGAGACCCAGTACTTC	CATGRLAGEETQYF
TRBV19	TRBJ2-2	.	.	TGTGCCAGTAGTAGAGGGAACACCGGGGAGCTGTTTTTT	CASSRGNTGELFF
TRBV7-2	TRBJ1-1	.	.	TGTGCCAGCAGCTTTAGTTCGAACACTGAAGCTTTCTTT	CASSFSSNTEAFF
TRBV29-1	TRBJ2-7	TRBD1	once	TGCAGCGTTGAAGTGCGAGGCCCCGGGACAGGGTGGTACGAGCAGTACTTC	CSVEVRGPGTGWYEQYF
TRBV28	TRBJ1-3	.	.	TGTGCCAGCAGTTTCGCGGCCGGAAACACCATATATTTT	CASSFAAGNTIYF
TRBV6-6	TRBJ2-7	.	.	TGTGCCAGCGCGAGAAGGGGCGAGCAGTACTTC	CASARRGEQYF
TRBV6-1	TRBJ2-1	.	once	TGTGCCAGCAGTCACAGGGAAGGGGCCAATGAGCAGTTCTTC	CASSHREGANEQFF
TRBV18	TRBJ2-1	.	.	TGTGCCAGCTCACCTTCGGACAATGAGCAGTTCTTC	CASSPSDNEQFF
TRBV27	TRBJ1-5	.	.	TGTGCCAGCAGTTTAGCCCCGGGGGTCAATCAGCCCCAGCATTTT	CASSLAPGVNQPQHF
TRBV5-1	TRBJ2-5	TRBD2	.	TGCGCCAGCAGCCAGGGACTAGCTCGAGGGGAGACCCAGTACTTC	CASSQGLARGETQYF
TRBV4-2	TRBJ1-1	TRBD1	.	TGTGCCAGCAGCCAGGACGGACAGGTGAACACTGAAGCTTTCTTT	CASSQDGQVNTEAFF
TRBV21-1	TRBJ2-7	.	.	TGTGCCAGCATACCGGGACAGACCTACGAGCAGTACTTC	CASIPGQTYEQYF
TRBV15	TRBJ1-5	.	.	TGTGCCACCAGCAGAGATGCAGGCCCGAATCAGCCCCAGCATTTT	CATSRDAGPNQPQHF
TRBV7-9	TRBJ1-6	.	.	TGTGCCAGCAGCTTAGGATTCGGAAAGACAGATAATTCACCCCTCCACTTT	CASSLGFGKTDNSPLHF
TRBV5-6	TRBJ2-5	TRBD2	.	TGTGCCAGCAGCTCTTCCCCGGACAGACTAGCGGAACTCTTGGAGACCCAGTACTTC	CASSSSPDRLAELLETQYF
TRBV30	TRBJ1-4	TRBD1	.	TGTGCCTGGAGCAGGGGGCGGAATGAAAAACTGTTTTTT	CAWSRGRNEKLFF
TRBV5-1	TRBJ1-1	.	.	TGCGCCAGCAGCTTGGCAGGGCCTGTTGAAGCTTTCTTT	CASSLAGPVEAFF
TRBV5-1	TRBJ2-3	TRBD2	.	TGCGCCAGCACGCAGAAGGCTAGCGGGAGGGGCACAGATACGCAGTATTTT	CASTQKASGRGTDTQYF
TRBV28	TRBJ2-1	TRBD2	.	TGTGCCAGCAGTCCGTTTCGGGCGGGGGGAGCGGGGAATGAGCAGTTCTTC	CASSPFRAGGAGNEQFF
TRBV7-7	TRBJ2-3	.	.	TGTGCTAGCAGCTTAGCCAGGGGGGCCACAGATACGCAGTATTTT	CASSLARGATDTQYF
TRBV6-5	TRBJ2-7	.	.	TGTGCCAGCAGCAGCCAAGGAGCCCACGAGCAGTACTTC	CASSSQGAHEQYF
TRBV30	TRBJ2-1	.	.	TGTGCCTGGGGAGGGGTTGAATACAATGAGCAGTTCTTC	CAWGGVEYNEQFF
TRBV9	TRBJ2-7	.	.	TGTGCCAGCAGCGTAGCAGGAACGTTCTCCTACGAGCAGTACTTC	CASSVAGTFSYEQYF
TRBV12-5	TRBJ2-1	.	.	TGTGCTAGTGGTTTGTTCGGGGATGAGCAGTTCTTC	CASGLFGDEQFF
TRBV9	TRBJ2-5	.	.	TGTGCCAGCAGCGTAATAGCGACTGGCGGGGAGACCCAGTACTTC	CASSVIATGGETQYF
TRBV10-1	TRBJ2-5	TRBD2	.	TGCGCCAGCATAGGGACTAGCGGGCGAGGAGAGACCCAGTACTTC	CASIGTSGRGETQYF
TRBV5-4	TRBJ2-1	TRBD2	.	TGTGCCAGCAGCCCACGGGGGGGATCCTACAATGAGCAGTTCTTC	CASSPRGGSYNEQFF
TRBV11-2	TRBJ2-5	TRBD2	.	TGTGCCAGCAGCTTTGTCCCATTGAGCGGGAGGTTGTTGGAGACCCAGTACTTC	CASSFVPLSGRLLETQYF
TRBV6-5	TRBJ2-1	.	.	TGTGCCAGCAGTCGGTACAGGGATCGTGAGCAGTTCTTC	CASSRYRDREQFF
TRBV18	TRBJ1-2	.	.	TGTGCCAGCTCACCACCGGTGGCACAGGCCACTGGCTACACCTTC	CASSPPVAQATGYTF
TRBV19	TRBJ1-5	TRBD1	.	TGTGCCAGTAGTGGACAGGGAGAACGTCAGCCCCAGCATTTT	CASSGQGERQPQHF
TRBV7-6	TRBJ1-2	TRBD1	.	TGTGCCAGCAGCGGAACCGGACAGGGCGAAGGCTACACCTTC	CASSGTGQGEGYTF
TRBV6-1	TRBJ1-1	.	.	TGTGCCACGAAACAGAGCCAGGGGGCTTTCTTT	CATKQSQGAFF
TRBV5-4	TRBJ1-2	TRBD1	.	TGTGCCAGCAGCTGGACAGGGATAGCTAACTATGGCTACACCTTC	CASSWTGIANYGYTF
TRBV6-1	TRBJ2-2	TRBD1	.	TGTGCCAGCAGTGAAGCCCAGGGGGCTGCCGGGGAGCTGTTTTTT	CASSEAQGAAGELFF
TRBV29-1	TRBJ2-5	.	.	TGCAGCGTTGTTTCAGGGGTCGAGACCCAGTACTTC	CSVVSGVETQYF
TRBV10-2	TRBJ1-5	.	.	TGCGCCAGCAGTGTAGCCTTAAATCAGCCCCAGCATTTT	CASSVALNQPQHF
TRBV27	TRBJ2-3	TRBD1	.	TGTGCCTCAGGCGCCGGGACAGGAGATACGCAGTATTTT	CASGAGTGDTQYF
TRBV19	TRBJ2-7	TRBD1	.	TGTGCCAGTAGTTCCGGGACAGGGTTTATCGAGCAGTACTTC	CASSSGTGFIEQYF
TRBV28	TRBJ2-3	.	.	TGTGCCAGCAGGGGCCATCAAACTAGCACAGATACGCAGTATTTT	CASRGHQTSTDTQYF
TRBV11-2	TRBJ1-6	TRBD1	.	TGTGCCAGCAGCGCCGGGACAGGGAGGAATTCACCCCTCCACTTT	CASSAGTGRNSPLHF
TRBV6-1	TRBJ1-1	TRBD1	.	TGTGCCAGCAGTGAAAAGGACAGGGGCGGCCTCGGGGCTTTCTTT	CASSEKDRGGLGAFF
TRBV5-6	TRBJ1-3	.	.	TGTGCCAGCAGCTTGGACTTGGGAGCCGGAAACACCATATATTTT	CASSLDLGAGNTIYF
TRBV7-8	TRBJ1-4	TRBD1	.	TGTGCCAGCAGCACGCAGGGGACAGCAACTAATGAAAAACTGTTTTTT	CASSTQGTATNEKLFF
TRBV7-3	TRBJ1-1	.	.	TGTGCCAGCAGCTCGGGTCCAAAATTCCCCTTGGGTCACGCTTTCTTT	CASSSGPKFPLGHAFF